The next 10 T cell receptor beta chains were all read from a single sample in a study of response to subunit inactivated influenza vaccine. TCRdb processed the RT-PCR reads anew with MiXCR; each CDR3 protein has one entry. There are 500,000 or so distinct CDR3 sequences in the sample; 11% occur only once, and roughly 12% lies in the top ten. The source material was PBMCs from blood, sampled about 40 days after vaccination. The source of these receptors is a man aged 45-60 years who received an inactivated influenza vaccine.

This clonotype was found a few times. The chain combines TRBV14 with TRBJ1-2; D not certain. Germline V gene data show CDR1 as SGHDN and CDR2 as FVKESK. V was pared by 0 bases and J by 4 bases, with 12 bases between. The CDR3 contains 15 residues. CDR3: CASSQDVGFSYGYTF. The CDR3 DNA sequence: TGTGCCAGCAGCCAAGATGTCGGGTTTTCCTATGGCTACACCTTC.

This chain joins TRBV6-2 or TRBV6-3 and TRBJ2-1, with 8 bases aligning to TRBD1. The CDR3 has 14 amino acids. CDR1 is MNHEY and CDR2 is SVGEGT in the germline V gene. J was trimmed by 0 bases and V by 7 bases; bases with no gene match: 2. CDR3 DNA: TGTGCCAGCATAACAGGGGGCTCCTACAATGAGCAGTTCTTC. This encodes CASITGGSYNEQFF.

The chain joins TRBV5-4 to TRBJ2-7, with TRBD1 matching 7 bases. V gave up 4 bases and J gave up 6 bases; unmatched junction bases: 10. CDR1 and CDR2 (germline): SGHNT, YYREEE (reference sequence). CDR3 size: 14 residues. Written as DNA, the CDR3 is TGTGCCAGCAGCGAAAACAGGGGACGTGGCGAGCAGTACTTC. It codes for CASSENRGRGEQYF.

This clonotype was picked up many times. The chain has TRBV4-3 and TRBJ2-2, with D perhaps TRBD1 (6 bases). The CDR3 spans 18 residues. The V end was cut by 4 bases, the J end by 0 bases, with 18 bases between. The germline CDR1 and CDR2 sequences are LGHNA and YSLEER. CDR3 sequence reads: CASSLLQGTVANTGELFF. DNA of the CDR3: TGCGCCAGCAGCCTCCTCCAGGGGACGGTCGCGAACACCGGGGAGCTGTTTTTT.

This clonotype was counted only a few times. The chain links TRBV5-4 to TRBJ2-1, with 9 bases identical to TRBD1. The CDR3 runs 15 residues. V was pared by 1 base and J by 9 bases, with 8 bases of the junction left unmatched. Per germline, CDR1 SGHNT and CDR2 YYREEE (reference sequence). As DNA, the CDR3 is TGTGCCAGCAGCTTGTATGGGACAGGGTCAGGTGAGCAGTTCTTC. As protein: CASSLYGTGSGEQFF. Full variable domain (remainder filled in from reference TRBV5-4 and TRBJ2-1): ETGVTQSPTHLIKTRGQQVTLRCSSQSGHNTVSWYQQALGQGPQFIFQYYREEENGRGNFPPRFSGLQFPNYSSELNVNALELDDSALYLCASSLYGTGSGEQFFGPGTRLTVL.

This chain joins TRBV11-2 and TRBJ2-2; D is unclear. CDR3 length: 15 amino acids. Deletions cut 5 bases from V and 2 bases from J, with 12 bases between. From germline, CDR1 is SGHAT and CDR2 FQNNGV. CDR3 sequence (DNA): TGTGCCAGCAGCGTCCGGGTCTCCAACACCGGGGAGCTGTTTTTT. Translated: CASSVRVSNTGELFF.

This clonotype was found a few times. DNA for the CDR3: TGTGCCACCAGCACCCCGGGGGGTACGCAGTATTTT. Protein sequence: CATSTPGGTQYF. J is TRBJ2-3 and V is TRBV15; 7 positions agree with TRBD2. Germline CDR1 LNHNV, CDR2 YYDKDF (reference sequence). CDR3 length: 12 amino acids. Losses at the gene ends were 4 bases for V and 8 bases for J; bases not matched to a gene: 3.

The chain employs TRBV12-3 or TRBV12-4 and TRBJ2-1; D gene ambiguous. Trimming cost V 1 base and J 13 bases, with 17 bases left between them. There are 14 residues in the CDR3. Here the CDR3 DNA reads TGTGCCAGCAGTTTAGGGATTCGCCCCACCGACCAGTTCTTC. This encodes CASSLGIRPTDQFF.

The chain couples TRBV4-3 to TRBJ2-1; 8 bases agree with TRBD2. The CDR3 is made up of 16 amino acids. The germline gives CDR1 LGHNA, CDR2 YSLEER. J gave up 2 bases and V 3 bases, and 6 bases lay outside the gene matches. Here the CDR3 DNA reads TGCGCCAGCAGCCATACCTATAGCGGGGCCTACAATGAGCAGTTCTTC. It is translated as CASSHTYSGAYNEQFF.

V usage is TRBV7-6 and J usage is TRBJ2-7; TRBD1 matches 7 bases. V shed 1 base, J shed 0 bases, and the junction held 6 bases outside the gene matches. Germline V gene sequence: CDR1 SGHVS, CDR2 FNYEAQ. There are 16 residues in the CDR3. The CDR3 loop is CASSLGNAGGSYEQYF. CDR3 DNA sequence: TGTGCCAGCAGCTTAGGTAATGCAGGGGGCTCCTACGAGCAGTACTTC.